This TCR beta chain was sequenced in a study of Ad26.COV2.S vaccination and SARS-CoV-2 variants. The data were produced by immunoSEQ multiplex PCR, yet TCRdb's version contains in-frame clones alone and is incomplete. There are under 150,000 clones in the sample; 86% occur only once, and less than 6% lies in the top ten. Germline V gives CDR1 KGHDR, CDR2 SFDVKD. The CDR3 spans 13 residues. Trimming removed 5 bases from V and 7 bases from J; junction bases left unmatched: 5. The V and J genes are TRBV24-1 and TRBJ1-1; 8 positions match TRBD1. Sequences were derived from peripheral blood, sampled after recovery from COVID-19. This TCR was recovered from a human donor who had recovered from COVID-19. CDR3 in DNA: TGTGCCACCAGTGTCCCCGGGACAGGTGAAGCTTTCTTT. Its translation: CATSVPGTGEAFF.